These 8 T cell receptor beta chains came from one sample sequenced in a study of cytotoxic CD8 clonotypes in ibrutinib-treated CLL. Repertoires were generated with immunoSEQ multiplex PCR, while TCRdb's copy carries only in-frame clones and drops some. The sample lists roughly 42,000 clones; roughly two thirds were seen once. Sequencing was performed on PBMCs, taken at disease progression, from a patient treated with ibrutinib. All receptors come from a human donor with chronic lymphocytic leukemia.

The chain employs TRBV28 and TRBJ2-7; the match to TRBD2 covers 7 bases. The CDR3 runs 14 residues. The germline gives CDR1 MDHEN, CDR2 SYDVKM. V shed 2 bases and J 4 bases; nucleotides not matched to a gene: 5. The CDR3 DNA follows: TGTGCCAGCAGTTTACGAGGGAGGGATTACGAGCAGTACTTC. Residues: CASSLRGRDYEQYF.

The chain has TRBV6-1 and TRBJ2-1; D unresolved. Per germline, CDR1 MNHNS and CDR2 SASEGT. V lost 6 bases and J 5 bases, leaving 8 bases between the germline ends. The CDR3 has 12 amino acids. CDR3 in amino acids: CASRYRDNEQFF. The DNA of the CDR3 is TGTGCCAGCAGATATCGGGACAATGAGCAGTTCTTC.

The CDR3 here is CASSPSTRRRRTYTGELFF. In DNA, the CDR3 is TGTGCCAGCTCACCCTCGACCCGGCGGAGACGTACCTACACCGGGGAGCTGTTTTTT. The gene calls are TRBV18 and TRBJ2-2; D call uncertain. Between the trimmed V and J ends, which lost 3 bases and 3 bases, there was a span of 23 bases. CDR1 KGHSH and CDR2 LQKENI come from the germline V gene. This CDR3 spans 19 amino acids.

J is TRBJ2-3 and V is TRBV29-1; unclear D gene. V dropped 2 bases and J dropped 6 bases, with 15 bases sitting between them. Germline CDR1 reads SQVTM; CDR2 reads ANQGSEA. This CDR3 has 14 residues. The CDR3 DNA follows: TGCAGCGTTGAAAGGTTAATAGTCGGGGATACGCAGTATTTT. As protein: CSVERLIVGDTQYF.

The chain is built from TRBV28 and TRBJ2-2, with 7 bases aligning to TRBD1. This CDR3 has 17 amino acids. The germline CDR1 and CDR2 sequences are MDHEN and SYDVKM. V lost 6 bases and J lost 0; bases outside the gene matches: 10. The CDR3 nucleotides read TGTGCCAGCAGACACACCTCGACAGGGTCGAACACCGGGGAGCTGTTTTTT. It translates to CASRHTSTGSNTGELFF.

The chain recombines TRBV6-5 with TRBJ1-5; D not resolved. This CDR3 contains 15 residues. The germline V gene encodes CDR1 MNHEY and CDR2 SVGAGI. V dropped 0 bases and J dropped 7 bases, with 13 bases sitting between them. The CDR3 protein is CASSYSIGSGQPQHF. For the CDR3, the DNA is TGTGCCAGCAGTTACTCGATAGGGAGTGGACAGCCCCAGCATTTT.

The chain links TRBV18 to TRBJ2-7; 7 bases are shared with TRBD2. Losses at the gene ends were 3 bases for V and 3 bases for J; bases not matched to a gene: 2. The CDR3 loop spans 13 amino acids. In germline, CDR1 is KGHSH, CDR2 LQKENI. The chain's CDR3 is CASSPRDYYEQYF. The DNA of the CDR3 is TGTGCCAGCTCACCTAGGGACTACTACGAGCAGTACTTC.

The chain combines TRBV5-1 with TRBJ2-3; TRBD2 aligns across 7 bases. The CDR3 sequence is 18 residues long. The V gene end was trimmed by 4 bases and the J gene end by 6 bases; junction bases not matched to a gene: 20. Germline CDR1 is SGHRS and CDR2 is YFSETQ. CDR3: CASSRKQTSERAVDTQYF. The CDR3 DNA reads TGCGCCAGCAGCCGGAAACAAACTAGCGAGAGGGCCGTGGATACGCAGTATTTT.